This T cell receptor beta chain was profiled in a study of T cells after somatic rescue of genetic block. The repertoire was sequenced with immunoSEQ multiplex PCR; TCRdb's copy has only in-frame clones and lacks some. The profile shows around 70,000 clones, about nine tenths of them singletons. V lost 1 base, J lost 5 bases, and 14 bases lay in between. The CDR3 runs 15 residues. CDR1 LNHDA and CDR2 SQIVND come from the germline V gene (reference sequence). The chain combines TRBV19 with TRBJ1-1; tentatively, D is TRBD1 (6 bases). Sequenced: peripheral blood mononuclear cells (PBMCs). This sequence originates from a man between 35 and 55 years old. CDR3 in amino acids: CASSIGARGETEAFF. The CDR3, as DNA: TGTGCCAGTAGTATAGGTGCCAGGGGAGAAACTGAAGCTTTCTTT.